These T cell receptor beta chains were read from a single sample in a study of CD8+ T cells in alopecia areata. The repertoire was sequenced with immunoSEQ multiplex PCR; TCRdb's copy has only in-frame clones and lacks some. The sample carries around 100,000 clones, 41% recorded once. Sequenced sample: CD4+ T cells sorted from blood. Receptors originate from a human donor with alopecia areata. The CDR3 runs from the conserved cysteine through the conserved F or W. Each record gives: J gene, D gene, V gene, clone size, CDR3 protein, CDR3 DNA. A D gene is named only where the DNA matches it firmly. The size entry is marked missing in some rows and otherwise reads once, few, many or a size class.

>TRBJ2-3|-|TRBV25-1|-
CASSDRGAGTDTQYF
TGTGCCAGCAGTGACCGGGGAGCCGGAACAGATACGCAGTATTTT
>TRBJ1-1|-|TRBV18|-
CASSPVQGAGTEAFF
TGTGCCAGCTCACCCGTACAGGGCGCGGGGACTGAAGCTTTCTTT
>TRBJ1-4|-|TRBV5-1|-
CASSDGTTRGEKLFF
TGCGCCAGCAGCGACGGGACAACAAGGGGGGAAAAACTGTTTTTT
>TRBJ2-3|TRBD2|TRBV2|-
CASTKEGAGAGAPIPYF
TGTGCCAGCACCAAGGAAGGGGCCGGAGCGGGAGCCCCTATTCCGTATTTT
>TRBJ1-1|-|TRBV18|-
CASSPRDGAFF
TGTGCCAGCTCACCAAGAGATGGAGCTTTCTTT
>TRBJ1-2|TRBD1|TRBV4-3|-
CASSQVDRIYGYTF
TGCGCCAGCAGCCAAGTGGACAGGATCTATGGCTACACCTTC
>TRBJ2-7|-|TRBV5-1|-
CASSLVTGIPYEQYF
TGCGCCAGCAGCCTGGTAACAGGGATTCCCTACGAGCAGTACTTC
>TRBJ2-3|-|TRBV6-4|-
CASSVLGSDTQYF
TGTGCCAGCAGTGTTCTAGGGAGCGATACGCAGTATTTT
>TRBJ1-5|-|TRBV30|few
CACQLRGAARNQPQHF
TGTGCCTGCCAACTGCGGGGGGCGGCACGCAATCAGCCCCAGCATTTT
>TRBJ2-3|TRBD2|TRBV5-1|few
CASSLGLATDTQYF
TGCGCCAGCAGCTTGGGACTAGCGACCGATACGCAGTATTTT
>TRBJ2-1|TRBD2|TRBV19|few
CASSSGGLNEQFF
TGTGCCAGTAGCAGCGGGGGACTTAATGAGCAGTTCTTC
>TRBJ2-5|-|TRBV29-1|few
CSVVASTAETQYF
TGCAGCGTTGTAGCCAGTACCGCAGAGACCCAGTACTTC
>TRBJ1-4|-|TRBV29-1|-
CSVRRQGNAKLFF
TGCAGCGTTCGTCGTCAGGGAAATGCGAAACTGTTTTTT
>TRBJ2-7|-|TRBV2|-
CASSEAEDRQSSSYEQYF
TGTGCCAGCAGTGAAGCTGAGGACAGACAGTCTAGCTCCTACGAGCAGTACTTC
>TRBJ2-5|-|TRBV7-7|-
CASSTVGGQETQYF
TGTGCTAGCAGCACAGTCGGAGGCCAAGAGACCCAGTACTTC
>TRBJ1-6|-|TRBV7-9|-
CASSLGERPNSPLHF
TGTGCCAGCAGCTTAGGTGAACGGCCGAATTCACCCCTCCACTTT
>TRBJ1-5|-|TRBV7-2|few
CASSLTGLSNQPQHF
TGTGCCAGCAGCTTAACAGGGTTAAGCAATCAGCCCCAGCATTTT
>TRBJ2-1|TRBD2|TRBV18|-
CASSRTSGAGRSDEQFF
TGTGCCAGCTCAAGGACTAGCGGGGCGGGGCGATCGGATGAGCAGTTCTTC
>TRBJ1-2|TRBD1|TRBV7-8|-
CASRFTGDYGYTF
TGTGCCAGCAGGTTTACAGGGGACTATGGCTACACCTTC
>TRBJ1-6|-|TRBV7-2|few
CASSLGTPRRSPLHF
TGTGCCAGCAGCTTAGGGACCCCCCGGCGGTCACCCCTCCACTTT
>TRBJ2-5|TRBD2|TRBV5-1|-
CASSRRGQETQYF
TGCGCCAGCAGCCGGCGGGGGCAAGAGACCCAGTACTTC
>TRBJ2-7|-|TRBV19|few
CASSIFGEQYF
TGTGCCAGTAGTATATTCGGCGAGCAGTACTTC
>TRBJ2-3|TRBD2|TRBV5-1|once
CASRRTSGTDTQYF
TGCGCCAGCAGGAGGACTAGCGGAACAGATACGCAGTATTTT
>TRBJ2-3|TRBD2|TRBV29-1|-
CSLSQRGPSATQYF
TGCAGCTTATCCCAGCGGGGGCCTTCGGCCACGCAGTATTTT
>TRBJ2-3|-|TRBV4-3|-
CASSQGQRTRTDTQYF
TGCGCCAGCAGCCAAGGCCAACGTACCCGCACAGATACGCAGTATTTT
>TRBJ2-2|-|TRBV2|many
CASSVTRSYTGELFF
TGTGCCAGCAGTGTTACTAGGTCCTACACCGGGGAGCTGTTTTTT